The 16 T cell receptor beta chains listed next were all sequenced from one sample in a study of shared clonotypes between healthy human individuals. Some clones are missing from TCRdb's copy, which holds only in-frame ones; the method was immunoSEQ multiplex PCR. The repertoire consists of roughly 890,000 clones, with around 92% occurring once and the leading ten covering around 24%. Positive CCR7 selection of CD45RO-negative cells yielded the naive CD8 cells, and terminally differentiated effector memory CD45RA+ cells were excluded. The sequenced sample consisted of naive CD8+ T cells sorted from blood. The receptors derive from a man aged 25-45 years in good health.

The V and J genes are TRBV27 and TRBJ2-2; D call uncertain. The CDR3 sequence is 14 residues long. In germline, CDR1 is MNHEY, CDR2 SMNVEV (reference sequence). The germline V and J ends were trimmed by 3 bases and 4 bases, with 9 bases remaining between them. The CDR3 nucleotides read TGTGCCAGCAGTTTCACCGGAGTCACCGGGGAGCTGTTTTTT. The encoded protein is CASSFTGVTGELFF.

The chain has TRBV28 and TRBJ2-7; 9 bases align to TRBD2. V lost 5 bases to trimming and J lost 4 bases; unmatched junction nucleotides: 12. CDR3 length: 16 amino acids. CDR1 is MDHEN, CDR2 SYDVKM, per germline. CDR3 sequence reads: CASSPRTSVFLYEQYF. The DNA of the CDR3 is TGTGCCAGCAGTCCACGGACTAGCGTCTTTTTATACGAGCAGTACTTC.

CDR3 DNA: TGTGCCAGCAGTTTGGGAGGGCCCACGCAGTATTTT. It yields the protein CASSLGGPTQYF. This sequence joins TRBV27 and TRBJ2-3; 7 bases fit TRBD2. CDR1 and CDR2 from the germline V gene are MNHEY and SMNVEV (reference sequence). The CDR3 sequence is 12 residues long. V was clipped by 3 bases and J by 9 bases; unmatched bases: 3.

Concerning this clone itself: This specimen includes other DNA sequences encoding the same CDR3. The chain uses TRBV19 and TRBJ1-1, with unresolved D. V was pared by 1 base and J by 1 base, with 4 bases between. The CDR3 has 13 amino acids. The germline V gene encodes CDR1 LNHDA and CDR2 SQIVND (reference sequence). The CDR3 region is CASSIGGNTEAFF. CDR3 sequence (DNA): TGTGCCAGTAGTATAGGAGGGAACACTGAAGCTTTCTTT. The full variable domain, its missing parts supplied by reference TRBV19 and TRBJ1-1, is DGGITQSPKYLFRKEGQNVTLSCEQNLNHDAMYWYRQDPGQGLRLIYYSQIVNDFQKGDIAEGYSVSREKKESFPLTVTSAQKNPTAFYLCASSIGGNTEAFFGQGTRLTVV.

This chain uses TRBV6-6 with TRBJ1-2; D ambiguous. The CDR3 length is 16 residues. The germline gives CDR1 MNHNY, CDR2 SVGAGI (reference sequence). V was clipped by 2 bases and J by 6 bases, with 19 bases between them. Here the CDR3 reads CASSYRAEPPFNGYTF. Here the CDR3 DNA reads TGTGCCAGCAGTTACAGAGCGGAGCCCCCCTTCAATGGCTACACCTTC.

The chain has TRBV9 and TRBJ2-7; TRBD2 matches 12 bases. Germline-derived CDR1 and CDR2 are SGDLS and YYNGEE. CDR3 size: 15 residues. V lost 1 base to trimming and J lost 5 bases; unmatched junction nucleotides: 4. CDR3 sequence: CASSVLAGGPDEQYF. CDR3 nucleotide sequence: TGTGCCAGCAGCGTACTAGCGGGAGGGCCTGACGAGCAGTACTTC.

The V call is TRBV15, the J call TRBJ1-2, with 10 nucleotides matching TRBD1. The CDR3 consists of 15 residues. Germline CDR1 and CDR2: LNHNV and YYDKDF (reference sequence). J was trimmed by 8 bases and V by 5 bases; bases with no gene match: 11. The CDR3 coding sequence is TGTGCCACCAGCTCCAACGCCGGGACAGGGGTCGGCTACACCTTC. Protein: CATSSNAGTGVGYTF.

The gene calls are TRBV19 and TRBJ1-5; TRBD1 agrees at 7 bases. The CDR3 is 14 amino acids. After removal of 4 bases from V and 7 bases from J, the junction contained 7 bases not matched to a gene. Germline CDR1 and CDR2: LNHDA and SQIVND (reference sequence). DNA of the CDR3: TGTGCCAGTAGTAACCAAGGGGGCATGCAGCCCCAGCATTTT. Translating it yields CASSNQGGMQPQHF.

The CDR3 sequence: CASSDLAGVVEQYF. CDR3 coding DNA: TGCGCCAGCAGTGATTTAGCGGGAGTGGTCGAGCAGTACTTC. The gene calls are TRBV10-2 and TRBJ2-7; 9 bases agree with TRBD2. The CDR3 covers 14 residues. Trimming removed 3 bases from V and 6 bases from J; junction bases left unmatched: 6. Germline lookup yields CDR1 WSHSY and CDR2 SAAADI.

The CDR3 region has the DNA TGTGCCACCTTACGTTCGTCTAAGCGGGAGATAGATACGCAGTATTTT. As protein: CATLRSSKREIDTQYF. The V call is TRBV15, the J call TRBJ2-3, with 8 bases matching TRBD2. The J segment lost 5 bases and the V segment lost 8 bases, leaving 15 bases of the junction unmatched. CDR1 LNHNV and CDR2 YYDKDF come from the germline V gene (reference sequence). The CDR3 sequence is 16 residues long.

The genes are TRBV14 and TRBJ2-1; D is undetermined. V gave up 0 bases and J gave up 9 bases, with 9 bases separating them. The V gene's germline CDR1 is SGHDN and CDR2 FVKESK. The CDR3 length is 13 residues. The CDR3 DNA reads as TGTGCCAGCAGCCAAGATCCGCCTCGTGAGCAGTTCTTC. Amino acids: CASSQDPPREQFF.

V usage is TRBV27 and J usage is TRBJ2-7; 13 nucleotides line up with TRBD2. The CDR3 contains 15 residues. V shed 4 bases, J shed 2 bases, and the junction held 2 bases outside the gene matches. Looked up from germline, CDR1 is MNHEY and CDR2 is SMNVEV (reference sequence). The CDR3, as DNA: TGTGCCAGCAGTTCGGGACTAGCGGGGACCTACGAGCAGTACTTC. It specifies CASSSGLAGTYEQYF.

V usage is TRBV4-3 and J usage is TRBJ2-1; TRBD1 matches at 7 bases. V trimming: 4 bases; J trimming: 0 bases; junction bases outside the gene matches: 3. CDR1 LGHNA and CDR2 YSLEER come from the germline V gene. This CDR3 is built from 15 residues. CDR3 in DNA: TGCGCCAGCAGCCGCGACAGGGACTCCTACAATGAGCAGTTCTTC. This translates into CASSRDRDSYNEQFF.

The chain uses TRBV4-3 and TRBJ2-2; 7 nucleotides match TRBD2. Per germline, CDR1 LGHNA and CDR2 YSLEER. The CDR3 length is 16 residues. Trimming took 7 bases from V and 4 from J; bases not matched to a gene: 12. The CDR3 region is CASNPLLSSGTGELFF. The CDR3 nucleotides are TGCGCCAGCAACCCACTGCTCTCTAGCGGCACCGGGGAGCTGTTTTTT.

As DNA, the CDR3 is TGTGCCAGCAGTCTTACTAGGGGGACTTATCACGAGCAGTACTTC. Translation: CASSLTRGTYHEQYF. This chain joins TRBV28 and TRBJ2-7, with D perhaps being TRBD1 or TRBD2 (6 bases each). The V and J ends lost 5 bases and 5 bases respectively, with 19 bases between them. This CDR3 spans 15 amino acids. The germline CDR1 and CDR2 sequences are MDHEN and SYDVKM. Full variable domain (remainder filled in from reference TRBV28 and TRBJ2-7): DVKVTQSSRYLVKRTGEKVFLECVQDMDHENMFWYRQDPGLGLRLIYFSYDVKMKEKGDIPEGYSVSREKKERFSLILESASTNQTSMYLCASSLTRGTYHEQYFGPGTRLTVT.

The CDR3 loop is CASSVWTGGTYEQYF. CDR3 in DNA: TGTGCCAGCAGTGTATGGACAGGGGGGACATACGAGCAGTACTTC. This rearrangement joins TRBV25-1 to TRBJ2-7, with 10 bases that match TRBD1. The CDR3 runs 15 residues. Germline trimming cut 4 bases from V and 4 bases from J; bases unmatched to any gene: 7. Per the germline V gene, CDR1 is MGHDK and CDR2 is SYGVNS.